This TCR beta chain stems from a study of shared clonotypes between healthy human individuals (dated by TCRdb to 2020 to 2022). Looking at the study overall: The cohort included a few men and two women between 18 and 49 years of age. For each donor, three plates each were used for CD4 naive and CD4 memory, two plates were used for CD8 naive, and one plate was used for CD8 memory. To estimate repertoire size and how much clonotype sharing occurs between individuals, the study deeply sequenced the blood TCR repertoires of a handful of healthy adults. Libraries were prepared and TCR repertoires were sequenced by different laboratories using diverse techniques, in order to increase sequencing depth and limit assay-specific biases. Each donor's leukapheresis produced roughly between about 0.9 and 9.5 billion PBMCs. Beyond this particular receptor, the publication reports: Naive subsets generally had larger estimated clonotype richness than memory subsets did. Because the study included only a small number of donors, the genetic and exposure-history diversity represented was limited. Even with the large sequencing depth, rarefaction of the sorted-subset datasets indicated that sequencing was incomplete. Pairwise subsampling led to the expectation that sequencing depth would affect the degree of clonotype sharing among donors. Higher generation probabilities were observed for clonotypes shared by all four sorted-subset donors than for non-shared clonotypes. Across a few donors, roughly 5.4% of naive CD4, 3% to 3.5% of naive CD8, 2% to 2.5% of memory CD4, and approximately 0.4% of memory CD8 clonotypes were shared. Sampling was restricted to blood, and TCR repertoires in tissue are likely to differ from TCR repertoires in blood.

TCR CDR3 regions were amplified from genomic DNA by multiplex PCR using the deep immunoSEQ assay. Genomic DNA extracted from each cell subset was distributed evenly over all wells of several immunoSEQ 96-well plates, and each plate served as one replicate. For sorted subsets, each replicate PCR was loaded with roughly 190 ng genomic DNA, equivalent to some 27,000 T cell genomes. The purified libraries were quantified using a Qubit 3.0 fluorometer, sized with a Bioanalyzer 2100, and then quantified again using the KAPA Library Quantification kit. Every immunoSEQ 96-well plate was sequenced on a dedicated single-read 150-cycle Illumina NextSeq 550 flow cell. As for how the authors treated the data: The immunoSEQ output contained only junctional sequences without quality scores, so filtering could not match that applied to full-length reads. To assign V/J genes and CDR3, sequences were annotated against IMGT germline references using PyIR, a Python wrapper for IgBLAST v1.9. Reads with weak V/J assignments (E-value above 1e-6), missing CDR3, stop codons, out-of-frame junctions, or ambiguous translated residues were removed. V3J clonotypes were defined as sequences sharing an identical inferred V gene, J gene, and CDR3 amino acid sequence. The percentage overlap between two repertoires was calculated by dividing the number of shared unique clonotypes by the size of the smaller repertoire. Richness of each repertoire was evaluated using RTK rarefaction, the Chao1 estimator, and Recon v2.1 estimates of unobserved clonotypes. OLGA was used to compute generation probabilities for all TCRbeta clonotypes that the gDNA method yielded from a handful of donors. In its TCRdb copy, this immuneACCESS table keeps in-frame sequences only and misses some clones. Where compared with another copy, unresolved V genes explain less than half of these, and the others have no known cause. The D gene and trimming were derived from the DNA, and the V and J assignments and clone size from that table. This sample has over a million clones in its table, and around 76% of those were observed once. Approximately 1.5% of the sample comes from the top ten.

The CDR3 has 13 amino acids, counting the end cysteine and phenylalanine. The retained sequence is limited to the CDR3, 39 bases, with the frame set at the first base. Taken from the germline V gene, the CDR1 and CDR2 loops are MNHEY and SVGAGI. V and J lose 2 bases and 1 base, and a span of 6 bases separates them. Healthy HIV-negative adults with no recently reported acute infections or vaccinations were included as donors. Only Caucasian adults living in Nashville, Tennessee, USA were represented among the donors. CD4+ T cells were enriched by magnetic negative selection; naive cells were then positively selected on CD45RA, and the negative fraction formed the memory subset. Blood was obtained by leukapheresis, after which PBMCs were separated by Ficoll-Histopaque density gradient centrifugation and cryopreserved in liquid nitrogen vapor phase. Analytical flow cytometry was used to check the purity and quantity of every magnetically sorted T cell population. Each sorted fraction had its genomic DNA isolated and then quantified by UV absorbance on a Nanodrop 2000c.

Notes on this clone: Its antigen is currently not known. The input lacks base qualities; no much larger clone sits a single base away.

This TCR derives from a man between 18 and 29 years old in good health. Sample: memory CD4+ T cells sorted from blood. What the cell subset or site label conveys for this sample: CD45RA-negative fraction. This chain is built from TRBV6-5 and TRBJ2-7; the D gene cannot be resolved reliably. The DNA is as follows: TGTGCCAGCAGTTACCGGCATTCCTACGAGCAGTACTTC. This sequence encodes CASSYRHSYEQYF.